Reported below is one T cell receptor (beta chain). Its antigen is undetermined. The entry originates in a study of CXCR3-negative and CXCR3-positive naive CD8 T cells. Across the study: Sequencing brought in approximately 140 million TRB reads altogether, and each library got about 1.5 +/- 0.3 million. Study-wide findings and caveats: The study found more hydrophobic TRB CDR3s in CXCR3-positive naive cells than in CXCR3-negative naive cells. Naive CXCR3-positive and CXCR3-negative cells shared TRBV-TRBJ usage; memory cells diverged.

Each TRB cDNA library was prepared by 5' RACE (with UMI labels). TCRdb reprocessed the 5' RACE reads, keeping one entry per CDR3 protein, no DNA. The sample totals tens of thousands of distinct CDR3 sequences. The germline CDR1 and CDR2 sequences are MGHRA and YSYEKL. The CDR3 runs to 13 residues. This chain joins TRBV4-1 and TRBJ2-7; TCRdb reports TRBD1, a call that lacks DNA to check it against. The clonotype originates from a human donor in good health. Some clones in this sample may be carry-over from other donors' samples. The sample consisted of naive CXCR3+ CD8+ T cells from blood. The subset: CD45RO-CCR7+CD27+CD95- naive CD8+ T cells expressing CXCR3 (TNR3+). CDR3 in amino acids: CASSLAGAGEQYF.